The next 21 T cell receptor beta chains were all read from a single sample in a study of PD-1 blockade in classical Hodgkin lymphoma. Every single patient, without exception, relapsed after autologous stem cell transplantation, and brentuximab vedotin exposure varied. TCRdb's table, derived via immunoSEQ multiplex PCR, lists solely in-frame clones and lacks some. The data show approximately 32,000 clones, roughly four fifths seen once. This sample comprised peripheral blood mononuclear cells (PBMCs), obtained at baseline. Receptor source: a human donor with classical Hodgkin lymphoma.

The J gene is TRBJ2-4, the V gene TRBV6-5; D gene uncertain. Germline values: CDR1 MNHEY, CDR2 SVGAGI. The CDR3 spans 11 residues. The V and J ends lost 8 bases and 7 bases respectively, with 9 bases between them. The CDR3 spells CASGGLNIQYF. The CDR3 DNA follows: TGTGCCAGCGGCGGTCTTAACATTCAGTACTTC.

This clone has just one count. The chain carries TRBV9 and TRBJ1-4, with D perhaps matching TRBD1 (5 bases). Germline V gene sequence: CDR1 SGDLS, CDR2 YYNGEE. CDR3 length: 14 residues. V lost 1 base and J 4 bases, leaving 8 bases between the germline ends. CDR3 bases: TGTGCCAGCAGCGTAACAGGTGATAATGAAAAACTGTTTTTT. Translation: CASSVTGDNEKLFF.

CDR3 residues: CASSPGTIGTANTEAFF. CDR3 nucleotide sequence: TGCGCCAGCAGCCCGGGTACGATCGGGACAGCCAACACTGAAGCTTTCTTT. The J gene is TRBJ1-1, the V gene TRBV5-1; 7 positions agree with TRBD1. This CDR3 spans 17 amino acids. The trim removed 4 bases at V and 2 bases at J, leaving 14 bases unmatched. Per the germline V gene, CDR1 is SGHRS and CDR2 is YFSETQ. Looking up the rest from reference TRBV5-1 and TRBJ1-1 gives the full variable domain: KAGVTQTPRYLIKTRGQQVTLSCSPISGHRSVSWYQQTPGQGLQFLFEYFSETQRNKGNFPGRFSGRQFSNSRSEMNVSTLELGDSALYLCASSPGTIGTANTEAFFGQGTRLTVV.

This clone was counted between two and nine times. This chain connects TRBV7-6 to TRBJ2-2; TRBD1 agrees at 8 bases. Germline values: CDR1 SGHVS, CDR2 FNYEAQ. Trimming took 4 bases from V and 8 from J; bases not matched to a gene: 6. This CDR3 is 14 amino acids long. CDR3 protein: CASSSWTGPGELFF. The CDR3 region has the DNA TGTGCCAGCAGCTCTTGGACAGGGCCGGGGGAGCTGTTTTTT.

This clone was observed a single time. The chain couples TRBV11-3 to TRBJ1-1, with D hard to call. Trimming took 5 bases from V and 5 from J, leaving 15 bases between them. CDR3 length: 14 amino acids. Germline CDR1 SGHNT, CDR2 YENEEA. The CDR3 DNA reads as TGTGCCAGCAGCGCCGGCGCAGGTGAAACTGAAGCTTTCTTT. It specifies CASSAGAGETEAFF.

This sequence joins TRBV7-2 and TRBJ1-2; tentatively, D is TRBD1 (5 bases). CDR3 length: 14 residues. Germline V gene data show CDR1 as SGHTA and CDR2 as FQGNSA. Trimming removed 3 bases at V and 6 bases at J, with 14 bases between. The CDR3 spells CASSFPGGVDGYTF. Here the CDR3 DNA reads TGTGCCAGCAGCTTTCCGGGGGGAGTAGATGGCTACACCTTC.

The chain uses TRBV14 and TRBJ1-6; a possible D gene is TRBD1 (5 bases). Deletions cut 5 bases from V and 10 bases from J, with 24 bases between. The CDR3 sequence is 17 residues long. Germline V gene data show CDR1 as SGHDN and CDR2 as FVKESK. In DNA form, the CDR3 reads TGTGCCAGCAGCGTTCTCCGGGACGGGCCTTCACGATCACCCCTCCACTTT. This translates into CASSVLRDGPSRSPLHF.

The CDR3 nucleotides are TGTGCCAGCAGCTCCCCGGGGAATGAGCAGTTCTTC. Protein: CASSSPGNEQFF. The chain combines TRBV7-2 with TRBJ2-1, with D perhaps matching TRBD2 (5 bases). Germline CDR1 and CDR2: SGHTA and FQGNSA. The CDR3 covers 12 residues. V gave up 4 bases and J gave up 7 bases, with 8 bases separating them.

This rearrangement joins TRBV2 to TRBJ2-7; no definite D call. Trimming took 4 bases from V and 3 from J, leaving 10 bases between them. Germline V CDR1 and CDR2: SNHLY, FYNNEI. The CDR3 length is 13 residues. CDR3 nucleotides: TGTGCCAGCAGTGTTCTTCTACTCTACGAGCAGTACTTC. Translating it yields CASSVLLLYEQYF. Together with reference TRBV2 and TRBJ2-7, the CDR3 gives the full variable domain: EPEVTQTPSHQVTQMGQEVILRCVPISNHLYFYWYRQILGQKVEFLVSFYNNEISEKSEIFDDQFSVERPDGSNFTLKIRSTKLEDSAMYFCASSVLLLYEQYFGPGTRLTVT.

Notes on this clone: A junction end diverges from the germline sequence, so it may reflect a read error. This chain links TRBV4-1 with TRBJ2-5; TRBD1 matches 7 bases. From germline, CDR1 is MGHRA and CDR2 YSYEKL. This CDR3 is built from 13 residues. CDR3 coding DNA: TGCACCAGCAGCCAAGGGGGCGAAGAGACCCAGTACTTC. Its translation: CTSSQGGEETQYF.

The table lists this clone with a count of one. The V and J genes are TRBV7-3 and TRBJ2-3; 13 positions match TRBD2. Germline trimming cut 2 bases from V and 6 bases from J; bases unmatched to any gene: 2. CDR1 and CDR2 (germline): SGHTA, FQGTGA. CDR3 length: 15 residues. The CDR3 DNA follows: TGTGCCAGCAGCTTATCGGGACTAGCGGGGGATACGCAGTATTTT. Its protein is CASSLSGLAGDTQYF.

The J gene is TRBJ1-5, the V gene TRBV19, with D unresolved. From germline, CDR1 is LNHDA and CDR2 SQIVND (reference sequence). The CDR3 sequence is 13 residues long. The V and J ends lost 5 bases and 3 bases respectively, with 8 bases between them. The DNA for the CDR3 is TGTGCCAGTAGTGGGCAGTCCAATCAGCCCCAGCATTTT. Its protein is CASSGQSNQPQHF.

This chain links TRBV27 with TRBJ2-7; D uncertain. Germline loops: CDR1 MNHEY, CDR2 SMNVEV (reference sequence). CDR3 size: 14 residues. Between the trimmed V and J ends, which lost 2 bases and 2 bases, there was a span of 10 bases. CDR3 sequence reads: CASSLSSSPYEQYF. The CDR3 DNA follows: TGTGCCAGCAGTTTAAGCTCCAGCCCCTACGAGCAGTACTTC.

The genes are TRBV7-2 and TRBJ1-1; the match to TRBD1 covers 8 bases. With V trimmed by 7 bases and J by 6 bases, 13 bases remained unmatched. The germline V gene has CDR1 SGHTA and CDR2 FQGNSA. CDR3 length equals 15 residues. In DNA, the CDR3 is TGTGCCAGCAACAAAGGACAGGGAATCCCCCCTGAAGCTTTCTTT. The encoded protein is CASNKGQGIPPEAFF.

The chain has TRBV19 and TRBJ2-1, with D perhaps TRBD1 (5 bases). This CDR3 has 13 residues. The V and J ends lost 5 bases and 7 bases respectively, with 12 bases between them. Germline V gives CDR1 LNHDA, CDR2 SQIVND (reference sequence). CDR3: CASSQGVTNEQFF. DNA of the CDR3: TGTGCCAGTAGTCAGGGTGTTACGAATGAGCAGTTCTTC.

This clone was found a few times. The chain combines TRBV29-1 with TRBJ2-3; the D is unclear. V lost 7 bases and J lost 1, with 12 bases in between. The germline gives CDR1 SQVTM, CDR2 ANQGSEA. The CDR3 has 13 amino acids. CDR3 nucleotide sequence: TGCAGCGCCCGGCCGTCAGGCACAGATACGCAGTATTTT. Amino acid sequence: CSARPSGTDTQYF.

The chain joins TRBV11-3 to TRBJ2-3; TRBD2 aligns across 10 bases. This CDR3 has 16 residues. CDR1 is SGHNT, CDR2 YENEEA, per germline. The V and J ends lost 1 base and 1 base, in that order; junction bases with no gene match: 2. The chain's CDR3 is CASSLGLAGGTDTQYF. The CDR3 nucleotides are TGTGCCAGCAGCTTAGGGCTAGCGGGGGGCACAGATACGCAGTATTTT.

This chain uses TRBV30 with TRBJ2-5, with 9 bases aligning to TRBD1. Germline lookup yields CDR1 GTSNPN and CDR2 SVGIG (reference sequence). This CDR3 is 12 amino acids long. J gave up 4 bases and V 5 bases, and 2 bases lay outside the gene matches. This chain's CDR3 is CAWGGQGETQYF. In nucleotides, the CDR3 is TGTGCCTGGGGGGGACAGGGAGAGACCCAGTACTTC.

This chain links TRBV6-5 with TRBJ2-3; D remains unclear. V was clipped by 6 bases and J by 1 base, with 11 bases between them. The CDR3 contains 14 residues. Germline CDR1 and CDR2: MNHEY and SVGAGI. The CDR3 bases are TGTGCCAGCAGCGTGGCCCGGGGCACAGATACGCAGTATTTT. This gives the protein CASSVARGTDTQYF.

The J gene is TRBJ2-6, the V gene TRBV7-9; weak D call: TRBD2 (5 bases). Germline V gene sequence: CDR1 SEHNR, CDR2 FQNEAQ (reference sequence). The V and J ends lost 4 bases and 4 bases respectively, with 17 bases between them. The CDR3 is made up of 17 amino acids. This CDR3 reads CASSSRSAGAGANVLTF. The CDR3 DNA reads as TGTGCCAGCAGCTCCCGGTCGGCGGGCGCAGGGGCCAACGTCCTGACTTTC.

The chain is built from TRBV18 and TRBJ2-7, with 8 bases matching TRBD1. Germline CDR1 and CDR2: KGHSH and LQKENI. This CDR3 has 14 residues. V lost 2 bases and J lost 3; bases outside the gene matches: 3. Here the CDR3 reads CASSPSTGGYEQYF. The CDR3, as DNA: TGTGCCAGCTCACCATCTACAGGGGGCTACGAGCAGTACTTC.